A selection of T cell receptor beta chains follows, all from one sample in a study of T cell responses to AZD1222 COVID-19 vaccine. Clones were read by immunoSEQ multiplex PCR, and TCRdb kept only the in-frame ones, dropping some. This table has approximately 160,000 clones, 85% to 95% appearing once. Sequenced material: peripheral blood, taken on day 0 of AZD1222 vaccination. These receptors originate from an adult in good health. Each CDR3 is given with its conserved first and last residue. The order of the fields is J gene, V gene, D gene, clone size, CDR3 protein, CDR3 DNA. The D gene is left open where the match is weak. The size field is filled for only some rows; it gives once, few, many or a size class.

TRBJ2-1,TRBV28,TRBD2,NA,CASSLSGGAVTEQFF,TGTGCCAGCAGTTTATCGGGGGGGGCTGTTACTGAGCAGTTCTTC
TRBJ1-3,TRBV6-1,NA,NA,CASSDRRISGNTIYF,TGTGCCAGCAGTGATCGGCGAATCTCTGGAAACACCATATATTTT
TRBJ1-6,TRBV25-1,NA,NA,CASSEYPVTSSYNSPLHF,TGTGCCAGCAGTGAATATCCCGTGACCAGCTCCTATAATTCACCCCTCCACTTT
TRBJ2-1,TRBV5-1,NA,NA,CASSLITSSRGRPYNEQFF,TGCGCCAGCAGCTTGATTACATCGTCTCGGGGCCGTCCCTACAATGAGCAGTTCTTC
TRBJ2-7,TRBV7-2,TRBD1,once,CASSHNAQGGTYEQYF,TGTGCCAGCAGCCATAACGCACAGGGGGGTACCTACGAGCAGTACTTC
TRBJ2-1,TRBV5-1,TRBD1,NA,CASSQQGASSYNEQFF,TGCGCCAGCAGCCAGCAGGGGGCCAGCTCCTACAATGAGCAGTTCTTC
TRBJ1-1,TRBV18,NA,NA,CASHKQGNTEAFF,TGTGCCAGCCATAAACAGGGGAACACTGAAGCTTTCTTT
TRBJ2-1,TRBV11-3,TRBD2,NA,CASSLDSPSGSYNEQFF,TGTGCCAGCAGCTTAGATTCCCCTAGCGGCTCCTACAATGAGCAGTTCTTC
TRBJ2-1,TRBV5-4,NA,NA,CASSSLTSGEQFF,TGTGCCAGCAGCTCGTTAACGTCGGGTGAGCAGTTCTTC
TRBJ1-3,TRBV5-8,NA,NA,CASSLEFSGNTIYF,TGTGCCAGCAGCTTGGAATTCTCTGGAAACACCATATATTTT
TRBJ2-7,TRBV3-1/TRBV3-2,NA,NA,CASSYAPAGEQYF,TGTGCCAGCAGCTATGCCCCAGCGGGCGAGCAGTACTTC
TRBJ2-1,TRBV7-9,TRBD1,NA,CASSPRQGIANEQFF,TGTGCCAGCAGCCCGCGACAGGGTATAGCGAATGAGCAGTTCTTC
TRBJ1-2,TRBV15,TRBD1,NA,CATSSRTGTVNGYTF,TGTGCCACCAGCAGCAGAACCGGGACAGTTAATGGCTACACCTTC
TRBJ2-5,TRBV7-6,TRBD2,NA,CASSLARLAGPPGAQYF,TGTGCCAGCAGCTTAGCGAGACTAGCGGGGCCCCCCGGGGCCCAGTACTTC
TRBJ2-2,TRBV11-2,TRBD1,NA,CASSLVTGGGAGELFF,TGTGCCAGCAGCTTAGTGACAGGGGGCGGAGCGGGGGAGCTGTTTTTT
TRBJ1-2,TRBV28,NA,few,CASSLVGIGYGYTF,TGTGCCAGCAGTTTGGTTGGGATAGGGTATGGCTACACCTTC
TRBJ1-2,TRBV4-3,NA,NA,CASSQDKGFYGYTF,TGCGCCAGCAGCCAAGACAAGGGCTTCTATGGCTACACCTTC
TRBJ2-1,TRBV2,TRBD2,once,CATRPTGGARDEQFF,TGTGCCACCAGACCCACGGGGGGGGCCAGGGATGAGCAGTTCTTC
TRBJ2-1,TRBV5-1,NA,NA,CASSYDTSSYNEQFF,TGCGCCAGCAGCTACGACACGAGCTCCTACAATGAGCAGTTCTTC
TRBJ1-4,TRBV20-1,NA,NA,CSAGQNEKLFF,TGCAGTGCCGGACAGAATGAAAAACTGTTTTTT
TRBJ1-2,TRBV19,NA,NA,CASSMRNYGYTF,TGTGCCAGTAGTATGAGGAACTATGGCTACACCTTC
TRBJ1-2,TRBV19,NA,NA,CASSQGGQGHVRHGYTF,TGTGCCAGTAGTCAAGGGGGGCAGGGACACGTCAGACATGGCTACACCTTC
TRBJ2-3,TRBV3-1/TRBV3-2,TRBD2,once,CASSQVLAGDPISTDTQYF,TGTGCCAGCAGCCAAGTGTTGGCGGGGGACCCCATAAGCACAGATACGCAGTATTTT
TRBJ2-2,TRBV29-1,TRBD1,NA,CSARTGENTGELFF,TGCAGCGCGAGGACAGGCGAAAACACCGGGGAGCTGTTTTTT